This is a list of T cell receptor beta chains from one sample in a study of shared clonotypes between healthy human individuals. Clones were read by immunoSEQ multiplex PCR, and TCRdb kept only the in-frame ones, dropping some. Of 1.5 million to 2.5 million clones listed, about 95% were seen once; the top ten hold more than 0.9%. Material for sequencing was naive CD8+ T cells sorted from blood. These receptors were taken from a man aged 18 to 29 in good health. CDR3s leave out the opening cysteine and the closing phenylalanine or tryptophan. A D gene is named only where the DNA matches it firmly. Clone size, where shown, is once, few, many, or a class for clones that have expanded.

size: .
D: TRBD2
V: TRBV4-3
CDR3: ASSEDIAGESYNEQF

size: .
D: .
V: TRBV19
CDR3: ASSITPTSYEQY

size: .
D: .
V: TRBV6-6
CDR3: ASSESTNEQF

size: .
D: .
V: TRBV10-2
CDR3: ASSARGVGEQY

size: .
D: .
V: TRBV5-6
CDR3: ASSGGVAQY

size: .
D: .
V: TRBV19
CDR3: ASSLIRDTNTEAF

size: .
D: TRBD2
V: TRBV14
CDR3: ASSQDISGTTATDTQY

size: .
D: .
V: TRBV21-1
CDR3: ASTPLSYEQY

size: .
D: TRBD2
V: TRBV4-3
CDR3: ASSHRREGAGELF

size: .
D: TRBD2
V: TRBV2
CDR3: ASIGLAAQETQY

size: .
D: TRBD2
V: TRBV2
CDR3: ASSDLAGSETQY

size: .
D: .
V: TRBV9
CDR3: ASSVELGSTEAF

size: once
D: TRBD2
V: TRBV5-4
CDR3: ASSTRAGVLYTGELF

size: .
D: TRBD2
V: TRBV5-4
CDR3: ASSEGLAGVTGELF

size: once
D: .
V: TRBV27
CDR3: ASSPSSSNEQF

size: .
D: .
V: TRBV10-3
CDR3: AHREGNYGYT

size: .
D: TRBD1
V: TRBV28
CDR3: ASTSLLGQGTNEQF

size: once
D: .
V: TRBV9
CDR3: ASSYGGETVPIY

size: .
D: TRBD2
V: TRBV4-3
CDR3: ASSQGSSGSYEQY

size: .
D: .
V: TRBV7-9
CDR3: ASSLDGGRLQETQY

size: .
D: .
V: TRBV27
CDR3: ASRSSPGIYGYT

size: .
D: TRBD1
V: TRBV5-1
CDR3: ASSFLQGQNTEAF

size: .
D: .
V: TRBV6-5
CDR3: ASSSSTGGYT

size: .
D: .
V: TRBV7-9
CDR3: ALSPGDPNTGELF

size: .
D: TRBD1
V: TRBV7-2
CDR3: ASSQYGWQGARMNTEAF

size: .
D: .
V: TRBV9
CDR3: ASSVGGVTYEQY

size: once
D: .
V: TRBV27
CDR3: ATRDRFWNEQF

size: .
D: TRBD1
V: TRBV13
CDR3: ASSLGGTGSYEQY

size: .
D: TRBD2
V: TRBV7-2
CDR3: ASSLGLAGFKETQY

size: .
D: .
V: TRBV27
CDR3: ASSLKVNYEQY

size: .
D: .
V: TRBV6-5
CDR3: ASSSNRVDGYT

size: .
D: .
V: TRBV28
CDR3: ASSLYGPEEPQH

size: once
D: TRBD1
V: TRBV6-6
CDR3: ASRLRDRTKDEQF

size: .
D: .
V: TRBV27
CDR3: ASSRANQPQH

size: .
D: .
V: TRBV11-2
CDR3: ASSLEAHRDSTDTQY

size: .
D: .
V: TRBV4-1
CDR3: ASSQGLGTEAF

size: .
D: .
V: TRBV7-9
CDR3: ASSDPRSGPGETQY

size: .
D: TRBD2
V: TRBV29-1
CDR3: SVEAGSGGRF

size: .
D: TRBD2
V: TRBV28
CDR3: ASSFPGTGTSESYEQY

size: .
D: .
V: TRBV27
CDR3: ASSEWGLANEKLF

size: .
D: .
V: TRBV5-8
CDR3: ASSLERDRSTDTQY